This T cell receptor (beta chain) was sequenced in a study of graft-versus-host responses after intestinal transplantation. Study-level background: Anti-thymocyte globulin served as induction for all recipients, who then took tacrolimus and steroids for about 3 years. Findings and limits, study-wide: Graft-donor T cell macrochimerism in patients accompanied high graft-versus-host to host-versus-graft clonal ratios in allografts.

In germline, CDR1 is SQVTM, CDR2 ANQGSEA. V lost 6 bases to trimming and J lost 6 bases; unmatched junction nucleotides: 7. The CDR3 length is 12 residues. The table lists this clone with a few counts. As yet, its antigen is unknown. Produced via immunoSEQ multiplex PCR; TCRdb's table is partial and in-frame only. The top ten clones hold roughly 4% of a sample with roughly 36,000 clones, roughly four fifths of them seen once. This chain links TRBV29-1 with TRBJ1-2; 7 nucleotides align to TRBD1. Sequences were derived from PBMCs, sampled 1,000 to 1,200 days after transplant. The receptor comes from a human patient who received an intestinal transplant, so some T cells may come from the graft donor. The CDR3: CSVQDRKDGYTF. The CDR3 DNA follows: TGCAGCGTACAGGACAGGAAGGATGGCTACACCTTC.